This T cell receptor (beta chain) was observed in a study of beta chain features in type 1 diabetes. General study results and limits: Whether HLA type influences TCRB rearrangement remained unresolved here.

Concerning this clone: Antigen: not known.

The CDR3 is made up of 15 amino acids. With 4 bases removed from V and 0 bases from J, the gap between germline ends came to 12 bases. Germline assignment: CDR1 MNHEY and CDR2 SMNVEV (reference sequence). Of the isolated RNA, all was reverse transcribed, and so the sequenced material was expressed TCRB transcripts. Assay: immunoSEQ multiplex PCR; the TCRdb copy retains only in-frame clones and omits some. The sample includes around 450,000 clones, roughly 11% of them seen just once. V usage is TRBV27 and J usage is TRBJ1-1; D gene ambiguous. This TCR came from a woman aged 18-35 years in good health. The sequencing input was naive CD4+ T cells from blood. DNA of the CDR3: TGTGCCAGCAGTTATTCCCGTTATATGAACACTGAAGCTTTCTTT. Its translation: CASSYSRYMNTEAFF.